This TCR beta chain stems from a study of cytomegalovirus exposure and HLA in healthy donors (TCRdb year 2017). Regarding the complete study: An earlier analysis of a few hundred of the donors reported under 300 Gb of sequence data and around 110 million unique TCR beta sequences obtained from around 190 million T cells. A few DR-DQ haplotypes were treated as single units for association and clustering because of strong linkage in the cohort. In a later analysis, previously published TCR beta repertoires from some 640 donors were re-analyzed and high-resolution HLA genotyping was added so that TCR occurrence patterns could be studied. An earlier analysis of 587 of the donors applied high-throughput TCR beta sequencing to assess whether each TCR beta V gene segment acted as functional or pseudogenic. Along with the roughly 670-subject first cohort, a separate validation cohort of around 110 different subjects was used. To predict cytomegalovirus infection status, the study brought together high-throughput TCR immunosequencing, statistical association of individual TCRs with disease status, and machine learning. The number of donors typed differed by locus, with roughly 620-630 for A, B, C, DRB1 and DQB1, 522 for DQA1, 606 for DPA1, and over 400 for DPB1. The study was designed to test whether signatures of past pathogen exposure could be identified by cataloging public T cell receptors. All discovery cohort repertoires had been generated using a single sequencing platform. Rather than using new phenotypic data, the later analysis identified candidate immune exposures from TCR beta sequences and from how often those sequences occurred across donors. Donor age, sex, ethnicity and CMV serostatus were compiled alongside the repertoire data. Among some 400 genotyped donors of the cohort, an average of roughly 230,000 unique TCR beta nucleotide sequences was sequenced per donor, of which about 18% were non-productive. Around 320 gigabases of sequencing data and some 85 million unique TCR sequences were included in an early release covering about 700 HLA-typed donors. The study used immunosequencing to profile the T cell repertoires of some 600 subjects and linked those repertoires to cytomegalovirus serostatus. Of the roughly 400 genotyped donors, 75% to 85% were placed in the genetic ancestry cluster associated with self-reported Caucasian donors. HLA typing included class I and class II loci at four-digit resolution. A later genetic analysis used genome-wide SNP genotypes for about three fifths of the 666 donors, treating that subset as a discovery cohort.

The cohort comprised more than 550 healthy bone marrow donors. At the time of sampling, all cohort members were nominally healthy, though unrecorded immune exposures were likely present. The donor was CMV seronegative and was included in the group of 352 seronegative cohort members. Each donor provided a peripheral blood sample, and peripheral blood mononuclear cells were used for TCR beta sequencing. Genomic DNA was extracted from the blood cell samples with the Qiagen DNeasy Blood Extraction Kit. The investigation overall reported the following: In both the original and validation cohorts, the classifier was reported to diagnose cytomegalovirus status with high specificity and sensitivity. Roughly uniform sequencing depth across donors was assumed in presence/absence analyses, although this assumption may not hold. A further reported finding was that TCR beta sequences accurately predicted the HLA-A and HLA-B alleles for most subjects in the first cohort. The only immune exposure information available for the cohort was CMV serostatus. Because some donors lacked HLA typing at each locus, the association tests relied only on the typed subset. The cohort was sequenced for TCR beta chains only, and without alpha or paired-chain data the features that could be detected were limited. Compared with equally common non-associated chains, HLA-associated TCR beta chains in a later analysis were more clonally expanded and had lower generation probabilities. Linkage disequilibrium might explain the correlated functional status among segregating V segments, but an unknown experimental factor could not be excluded. According to a later analysis, TCR association rates differed among HLA loci, with DRB1 alleles showing the most associated TCRs and HLA-C alleles showing the fewest. A few of the identified cytomegalovirus-associated TCR beta chains were confirmed in vitro to be specific for cytomegalovirus antigens. Most TCR sequences were seen in very few donors, while some public TCRs were found in many individuals. Because counts were too low, roughly 17 rarely observed V segments, including chromosome 9 orphons, were left out of the earlier analysis of some 640 of the donors. In an earlier analysis of more than 500 of the donors, most TCR beta V segments appeared in productive rearrangements about 90% or about 30% of the time, broadly matching IMGT annotations. Compared with the approximately 710-donor mean, donors in an Asian-associated ancestry cluster had fewer N-insertions in productive TCRs, according to a later genetic analysis. A later analysis reported that several top co-occurrence clusters appeared linked to parvovirus B19, influenza, CMV and Epstein-Barr virus. A later genetic analysis associated a missense DCLRE1C variant with V-gene and J-gene trimming of TCR beta chains, and an independent cohort replicated the association. Some IMGT-functional V segments, including TRBV6-2 and TRBV6-3, could not be told apart with the 87-base-pair reads, so those segments were excluded. Most CMV-associated TCR beta chains appeared to be HLA-restricted in a later analysis, and the HLA associations seemed to be driven largely by CMV exposure. Strong co-occurrence of HLA alleles, especially DR and DQ, made assigning TCR associations to individual alleles difficult. A total of 164 TCR beta chains were listed by the study as associated with cytomegalovirus. The sequencing pipeline was judged likely to have produced a cluster of highly shared sequence variants as a technical artifact. Specific HLA alleles were associated with around 18,000 TCR beta sequences at a false discovery rate of 0.05 in a later analysis. It was suggested by the authors that the approach could potentially be generalized to other disease states and immunological phenotypes.

Libraries were constructed by the immunoSEQ multiplex PCR assay. For the multiplex PCR, a mixture combining 60 forward primers for TCR Vbeta segments and 13 reverse primers for TCR Jbeta segments was used. The CDR3 region of rearranged TCR beta genes was amplified from genomic DNA by a multiplex PCR assay. The Illumina HiSeq System was used to sequence the amplified TCR beta libraries as 87-base-pair reads. In the authors' own workflow: A later analysis tallied around 82 million unique TCR beta chains across the 666 repertoires, and about 10 million of those chains were shared by two or more donors. Raw reads were error-corrected and collapsed into unique sequences with a nearest-neighbor algorithm that merged closely related sequences to remove PCR and sequencing errors. Alignment of CDR3 sequences to IMGT reference sequences was used to assign V, D and J gene segments. For a sequence to be retained, at least a six-nucleotide match to both a V gene segment and a J gene segment was required. A rearrangement counted as productive if the CDR3 had no stop codons and remained in frame with V and J, and every other rearrangement counted as non-productive. Following IMGT convention, CDR3 was defined as the stretch from the second conserved V-encoded cysteine up to the conserved J-encoded phenylalanine. Sequences without an unambiguous match to a single V gene segment were excluded from the earlier analysis of about 640 of the donors. An earlier analysis of several hundred of the donors called V segments functional above 56.7% productive rearrangements and segregating when the between-donor standard deviation exceeded 5%. To diagnose cytomegalovirus status from the catalog of TCR beta chain sequences, a statistical classification framework was built. In a later analysis, TCR nucleotide sequences were compared against IMGT/GENE-DB human TR gene sequences so that V and J genes could be assigned. Using the TCRdist pipeline, a later analysis assigned CDR3 sequences along with most-parsimonious VDJ recombination scenarios. In a later analysis, every TCR beta chain was defined by the combination of its CDR3 amino acid sequence and its V-gene family, and reads without a unique V-gene family were dropped. To address suspected cross-contamination and a sequencing artifact, a later analysis removed some 620 highly shared, low-generation-probability nucleotide sequences. A later analysis calculated a clonal expansion index for each public chain from normalized within-repertoire ranks of inferred template counts. Generation probabilities in a later analysis came from a VDJ recombination model fitted to out-of-frame rearrangements, and those results were checked against IGoR. In a later analysis, hypergeometric tests were used to score TCR-TCR, TCR-HLA and TCR-CMV co-occurrence, with a repertoire-size bias correction applied to TCR pairs. A later analysis estimated false discovery rates by permuting HLA or CMV assignments 20 times. In a later analysis, co-occurring TCRs were grouped using DBSCAN, with TCRdist sequence similarity added in when clustering inside HLA-allele-positive subsets. For co-occurrence clustering, repertoires with fewer than 30,000 or more than 120,000 public chains were excluded, along with roughly 5 repertoires with anomalous nucleotide sharing. In its TCRdb copy, this immuneACCESS table keeps in-frame sequences only and misses some clones. Where compared with another copy, unresolved V genes explain less than half of these, and the others have no known cause. D and trimming come from the DNA, and the V and J calls and clone size come from that table. For this sample the table gives more than 95,000 clones, of which around three quarters were detected only once. The ten largest account for more than 2.5% of the sample.

V is shortened by 6 bases, J by 0 bases, and the region joining them spans 8 bases. Taken from the germline V gene (reference sequence), the CDR1 and CDR2 loops are LNHDA and SQIVND. The CDR3 numbers 13 residues from cysteine through phenylalanine. Only the CDR3 part of the read is kept: 39 bases, read in frame from the first base. Comments on this clone: Its cognate antigen has yet to be identified. The sample holds no much larger clone one base away, and base qualities are not on file.

Sample: PBMCs. The chain links TRBV19 with TRBJ1-1, with the D gene not clear enough to name. This receptor was identified in a woman in her 50s in good health and CMV-seronegative. The DNA sequence is TGTGCCAGTAGGTCACGAGTGAACACTGAAGCTTTCTTT. The resulting protein is CASRSRVNTEAFF.